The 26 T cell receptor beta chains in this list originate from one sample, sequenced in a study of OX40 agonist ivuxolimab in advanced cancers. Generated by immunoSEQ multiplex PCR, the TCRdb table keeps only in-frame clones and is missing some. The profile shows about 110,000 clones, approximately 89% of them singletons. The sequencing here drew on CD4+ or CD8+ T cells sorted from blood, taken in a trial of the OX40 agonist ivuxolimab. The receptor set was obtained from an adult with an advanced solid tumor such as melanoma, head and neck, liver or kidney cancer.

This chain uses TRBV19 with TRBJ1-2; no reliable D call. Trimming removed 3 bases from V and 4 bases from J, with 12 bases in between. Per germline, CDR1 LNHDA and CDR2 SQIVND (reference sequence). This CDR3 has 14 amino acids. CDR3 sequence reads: CASSILRSSYGYTF. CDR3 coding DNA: TGTGCCAGTAGTATTCTTCGGTCCTCCTATGGCTACACCTTC.

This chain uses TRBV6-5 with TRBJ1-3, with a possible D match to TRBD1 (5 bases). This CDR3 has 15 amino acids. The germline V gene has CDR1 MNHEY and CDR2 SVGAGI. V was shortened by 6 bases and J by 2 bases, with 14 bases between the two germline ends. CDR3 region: CASSPVSGAGNTIYF. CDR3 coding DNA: TGTGCCAGCAGCCCGGTTTCGGGGGCTGGAAACACCATATATTTT.

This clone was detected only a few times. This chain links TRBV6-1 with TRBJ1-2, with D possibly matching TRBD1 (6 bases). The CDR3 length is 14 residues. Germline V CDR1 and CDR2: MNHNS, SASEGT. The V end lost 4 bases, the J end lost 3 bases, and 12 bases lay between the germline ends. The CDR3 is CASSGTGRDYGYTF. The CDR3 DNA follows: TGTGCCAGCAGTGGAACAGGGCGGGACTATGGCTACACCTTC.

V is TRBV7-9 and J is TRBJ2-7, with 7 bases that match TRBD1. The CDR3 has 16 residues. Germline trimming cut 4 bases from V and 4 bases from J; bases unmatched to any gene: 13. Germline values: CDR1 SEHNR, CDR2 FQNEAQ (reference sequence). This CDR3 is CASSSVGTAGGYEQYF. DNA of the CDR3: TGTGCCAGCAGCTCAGTTGGGACAGCTGGGGGATACGAGCAGTACTTC.

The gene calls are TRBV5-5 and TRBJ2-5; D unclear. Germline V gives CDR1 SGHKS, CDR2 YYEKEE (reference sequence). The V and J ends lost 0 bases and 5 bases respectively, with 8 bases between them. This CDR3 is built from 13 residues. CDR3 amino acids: CASSLVGRETQYF. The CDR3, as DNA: TGTGCCAGCAGCTTGGTTGGTCGGGAGACCCAGTACTTC.

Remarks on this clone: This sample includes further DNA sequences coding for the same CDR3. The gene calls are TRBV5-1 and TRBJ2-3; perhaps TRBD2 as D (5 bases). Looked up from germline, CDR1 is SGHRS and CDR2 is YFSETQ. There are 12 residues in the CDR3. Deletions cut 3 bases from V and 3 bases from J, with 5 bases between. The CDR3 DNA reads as TGCGCCAGCAGCTCGGGGACAGATACGCAGTATTTT. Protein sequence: CASSSGTDTQYF.

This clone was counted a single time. The chain's CDR3 is CASSAGMGTGELFF. The CDR3 DNA reads as TGTGCCAGCAGCGCAGGGATGGGCACCGGGGAGCTGTTTTTT. The rearrangement links TRBV9 to TRBJ2-2; maybe TRBD1 (5 bases). Germline assignment: CDR1 SGDLS and CDR2 YYNGEE. V gave up 3 bases and J gave up 4 bases, with 10 bases separating them. CDR3 length equals 14 residues.

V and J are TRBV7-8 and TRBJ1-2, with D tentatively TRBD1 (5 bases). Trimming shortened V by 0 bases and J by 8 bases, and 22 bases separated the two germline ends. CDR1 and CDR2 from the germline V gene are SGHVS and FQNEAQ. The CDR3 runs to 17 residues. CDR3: CASSLATALGGIGGYTF. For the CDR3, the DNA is TGTGCCAGCAGCTTAGCCACAGCCTTGGGGGGTATTGGGGGCTACACCTTC.

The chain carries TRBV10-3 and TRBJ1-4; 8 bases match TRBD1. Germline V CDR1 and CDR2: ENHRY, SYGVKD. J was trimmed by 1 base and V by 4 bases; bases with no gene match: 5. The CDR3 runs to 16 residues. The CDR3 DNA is TGTGCCATCAGTGGATCAGGGGGCATAACTAATGAAAAACTGTTTTTT. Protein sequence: CAISGSGGITNEKLFF.

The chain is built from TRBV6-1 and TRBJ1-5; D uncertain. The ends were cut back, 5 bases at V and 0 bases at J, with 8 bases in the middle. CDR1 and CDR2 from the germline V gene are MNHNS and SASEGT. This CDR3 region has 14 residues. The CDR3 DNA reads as TGTGCCAGCAGTTGGGGTGATAGCAATCAGCCCCAGCATTTT. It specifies CASSWGDSNQPQHF.

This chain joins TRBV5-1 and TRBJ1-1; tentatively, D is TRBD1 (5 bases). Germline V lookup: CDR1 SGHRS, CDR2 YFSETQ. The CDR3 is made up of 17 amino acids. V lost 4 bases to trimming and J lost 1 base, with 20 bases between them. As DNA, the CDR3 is TGCGCCAGCAGCCCGTCAGGAAGGGGATCCGGGAACACTGAAGCTTTCTTT. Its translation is CASSPSGRGSGNTEAFF.

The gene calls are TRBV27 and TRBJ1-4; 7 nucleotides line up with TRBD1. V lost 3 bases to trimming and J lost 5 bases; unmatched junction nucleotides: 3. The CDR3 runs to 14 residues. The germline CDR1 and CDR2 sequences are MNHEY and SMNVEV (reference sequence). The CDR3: CASSFQGGNEKLFF. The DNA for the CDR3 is TGTGCCAGCAGTTTCCAGGGGGGGAATGAAAAACTGTTTTTT.

The CDR3 nucleotides read TGTGCCTGGAGCGCCCTTGGAGATACGCAGTATTTT. Translated, it gives CAWSALGDTQYF. V and J are TRBV30 and TRBJ2-3; unclear D gene. The V and J ends lost 3 bases and 5 bases respectively, with 9 bases between them. The CDR3 extends over 12 amino acids. Germline V gene lookup returns CDR1 GTSNPN and CDR2 SVGIG (reference sequence).

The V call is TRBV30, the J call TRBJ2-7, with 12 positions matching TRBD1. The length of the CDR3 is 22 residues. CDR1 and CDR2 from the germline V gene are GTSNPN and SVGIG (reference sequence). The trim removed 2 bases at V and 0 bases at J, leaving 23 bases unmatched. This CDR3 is CAWSFHPTGTGGGLSSSYEQYF. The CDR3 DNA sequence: TGTGCCTGGAGTTTCCACCCAACCGGGACAGGGGGCGGCCTAAGCAGCTCCTACGAGCAGTACTTC.

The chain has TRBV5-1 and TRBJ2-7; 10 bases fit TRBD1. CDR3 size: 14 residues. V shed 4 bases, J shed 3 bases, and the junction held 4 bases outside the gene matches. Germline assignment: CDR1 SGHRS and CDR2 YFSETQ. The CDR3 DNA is TGCGCCAGCAGCCCGGGACAGGGGAACTACGAGCAGTACTTC. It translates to CASSPGQGNYEQYF.

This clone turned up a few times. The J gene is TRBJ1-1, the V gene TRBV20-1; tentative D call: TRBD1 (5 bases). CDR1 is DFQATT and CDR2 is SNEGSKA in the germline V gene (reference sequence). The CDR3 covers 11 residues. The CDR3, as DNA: TGCAAGGGTCAGGGAAACACTGAAGCTTTCTTT. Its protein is CKGQGNTEAFF.

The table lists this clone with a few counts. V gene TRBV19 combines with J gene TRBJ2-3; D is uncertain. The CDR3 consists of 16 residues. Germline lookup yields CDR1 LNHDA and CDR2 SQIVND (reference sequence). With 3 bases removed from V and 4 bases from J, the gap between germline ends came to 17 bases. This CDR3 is CASSISHSSSADTQYF. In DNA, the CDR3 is TGTGCCAGTAGTATCAGTCACAGCAGCAGTGCAGATACGCAGTATTTT.

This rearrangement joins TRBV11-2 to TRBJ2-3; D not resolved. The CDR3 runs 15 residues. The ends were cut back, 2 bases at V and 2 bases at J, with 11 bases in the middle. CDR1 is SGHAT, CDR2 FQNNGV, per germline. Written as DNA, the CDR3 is TGTGCCAGCAGCTTAAATGGGGTGGTCACAGATACGCAGTATTTT. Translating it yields CASSLNGVVTDTQYF.

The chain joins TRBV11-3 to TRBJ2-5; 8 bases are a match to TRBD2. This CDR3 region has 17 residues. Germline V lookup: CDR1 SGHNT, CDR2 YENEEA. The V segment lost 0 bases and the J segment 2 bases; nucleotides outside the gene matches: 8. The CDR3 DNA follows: TGTGCCAGCAGCTTAGAGTCGGGGCTAGCGGGTCAAGAGACCCAGTACTTC. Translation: CASSLESGLAGQETQYF.

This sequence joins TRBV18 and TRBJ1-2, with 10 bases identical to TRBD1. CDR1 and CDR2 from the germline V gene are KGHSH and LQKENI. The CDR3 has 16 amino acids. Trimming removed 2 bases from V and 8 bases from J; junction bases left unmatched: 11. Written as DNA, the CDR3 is TGTGCCAGCTCACCAGTGGGGACAGGGGCTCTCGGAGGCTACACCTTC. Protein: CASSPVGTGALGGYTF.

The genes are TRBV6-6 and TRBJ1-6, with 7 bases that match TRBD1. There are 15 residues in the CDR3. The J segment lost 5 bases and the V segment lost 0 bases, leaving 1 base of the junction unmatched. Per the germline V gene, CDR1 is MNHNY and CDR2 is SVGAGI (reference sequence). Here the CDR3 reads CASSYSTGDNSPLHF. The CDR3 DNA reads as TGTGCCAGCAGTTACTCCACAGGGGATAATTCACCCCTCCACTTT.

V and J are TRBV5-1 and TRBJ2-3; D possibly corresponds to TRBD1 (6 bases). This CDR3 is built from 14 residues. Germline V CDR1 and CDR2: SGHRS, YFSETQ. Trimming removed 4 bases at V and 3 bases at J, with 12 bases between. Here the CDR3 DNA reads TGCGCCAGCAGCCCCCGAAGGGGGACAGATACGCAGTATTTT. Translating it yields CASSPRRGTDTQYF.

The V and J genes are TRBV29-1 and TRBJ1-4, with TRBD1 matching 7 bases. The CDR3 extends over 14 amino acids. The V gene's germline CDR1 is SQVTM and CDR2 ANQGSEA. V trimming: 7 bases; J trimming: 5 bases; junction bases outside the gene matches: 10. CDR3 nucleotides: TGCAGCGCTTTTACCGGGACAGAAAATGAAAAACTGTTTTTT. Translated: CSAFTGTENEKLFF.

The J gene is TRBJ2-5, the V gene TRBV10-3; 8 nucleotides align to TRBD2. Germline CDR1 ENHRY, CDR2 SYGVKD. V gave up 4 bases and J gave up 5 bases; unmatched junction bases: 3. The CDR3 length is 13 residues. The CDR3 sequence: CAISGSGIETQYF. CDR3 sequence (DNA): TGTGCCATCAGTGGTAGCGGGATTGAGACCCAGTACTTC.

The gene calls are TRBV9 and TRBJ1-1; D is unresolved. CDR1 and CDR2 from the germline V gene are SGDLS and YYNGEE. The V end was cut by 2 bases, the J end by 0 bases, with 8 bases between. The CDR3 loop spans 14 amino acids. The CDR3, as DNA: TGTGCCAGCAGCGTTACGGGCCTGAACACTGAAGCTTTCTTT. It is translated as CASSVTGLNTEAFF.

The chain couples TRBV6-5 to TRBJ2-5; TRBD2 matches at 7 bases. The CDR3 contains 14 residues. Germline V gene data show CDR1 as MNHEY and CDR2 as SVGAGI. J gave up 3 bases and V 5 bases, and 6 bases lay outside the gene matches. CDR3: CASSLPSGKETQYF. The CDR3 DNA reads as TGTGCCAGCAGTCTCCCTAGCGGCAAAGAGACCCAGTACTTC.